This TCR beta chain was found in a study of spatial heterogeneity in lung cancer. Study-wide findings and caveats: At tumor resection, ubiquitous expanded TCRs were detected in blood more often than later.

Described time point: blood at routine non-recurrence follow-up after resection. Sequencing covered unsorted whole RNA taken from tumor, nontumor lung or frozen PBMC. The V gene's germline CDR1 is SGHTA and CDR2 FQGNSA. This CDR3 has 15 amino acids. The germline V and J ends were trimmed by 2 bases and 8 bases, with 18 bases remaining between them. A note on this clonotype: Its antigen is unidentified.

Each molecule of TCR cDNA was tagged with one unique molecular identifier. Each CDR3 protein gets one entry after TCRdb re-called the 5' RACE reads with MiXCR. This table has around 110,000 distinct CDR3 sequences, over 9% appearing once. The genes are TRBV7-2 and TRBJ1-2; D is perhaps TRBD1 (5 bases). Sequenced here: PBMCs, sampled at follow-up. This clonotype was obtained from a male donor with early-stage non-small cell lung cancer. For the CDR3, the DNA is TGTGCCAGCAGCTTACATTCTGGACAAAGTCGAGGCTACACCTTC. Translating gives CASSLHSGQSRGYTF. Filled out from reference TRBV7-2 and TRBJ1-2, the complete variable domain reads GAGVSQSPSNKVTEKGKDVELRCDPISGHTALYWYRQSLGQGLEFLIYFQGNSAPDKSGLPSDRFSAERTGGSVSTLTIQRTQQEDSAVYLCASSLHSGQSRGYTFGSGTRLTVV.